One and the same sample provided the 5 T cell receptor beta chains below, sequenced in a study of T cells after somatic rescue of genetic block. Assay used: immunoSEQ multiplex PCR; TCRdb lists only in-frame clones, some missing. The table lists approximately 65,000 clones, 85% to 95% of them singletons. Sequences were obtained from peripheral blood mononuclear cells (PBMCs). The receptors here all came from a man between 40 and 49 years old.

The V gene is TRBV5-5, the J gene TRBJ2-2, with TRBD1 matching 7 bases. V shed 4 bases and J 1 base; nucleotides not matched to a gene: 4. Germline V gene lookup returns CDR1 SGHKS and CDR2 YYEKEE (reference sequence). This CDR3 region has 15 residues. The DNA for the CDR3 is TGTGCCAGCAGCGTCGGGACAGTGAACACCGGGGAGCTGTTTTTT. The encoded protein is CASSVGTVNTGELFF. The full variable domain, completed using reference TRBV5-5 and TRBJ2-2, is DAGVTQSPTHLIKTRGQQVTLRCSPISGHKSVSWYQQVLGQGPQFIFQYYEKEERGRGNFPDRFSARQFPNYSSELNVNALLLGDSALYLCASSVGTVNTGELFFGEGSRLTVL.

The rearrangement links TRBV4-3 to TRBJ2-7; 9 nucleotides line up with TRBD1. V lost 4 bases and J lost 4; bases outside the gene matches: 5. Germline CDR1 is LGHNA and CDR2 is YSLEER. This CDR3 is 14 amino acids long. The CDR3 region has the DNA TGCGCCAGCAGCCCCGGACAGGGGAAATACGAGCAGTACTTC. It is translated as CASSPGQGKYEQYF.

This chain joins TRBV30 and TRBJ1-2; D is unclear. CDR1 and CDR2 (germline): GTSNPN, SVGIG (reference sequence). The CDR3 has 15 amino acids. V dropped 3 bases and J dropped 6 bases, with 20 bases sitting between them. The CDR3 is CAWSVSVRSGNGYTF. The CDR3 bases are TGTGCCTGGAGCGTTTCTGTTCGATCGGGGAATGGCTACACCTTC. Based on the CDR3 plus reference TRBV30 and TRBJ1-2, the full variable domain is SQTIHQWPATLVQPVGSPLSLECTVEGTSNPNLYWYRQAAGRGLQLLFYSVGIGQISSEVPQNLSASRPQDRQFILSSKKLLLSDSGFYLCAWSVSVRSGNGYTFGSGTRLTVV.

This clone was seen a handful of times. CDR3 coding DNA: TGCGCCAGCAGCCAGCAACCAGGGGCTTCAAATGAAAAACTGTTTTTT. This codes for CASSQQPGASNEKLFF. This chain uses TRBV4-3 with TRBJ1-4, with D tentatively TRBD1 (6 bases). In germline, CDR1 is LGHNA, CDR2 YSLEER. The CDR3 is 16 residues long. The V and J ends lost 3 bases and 5 bases respectively, with 16 bases between them.

The chain uses TRBV10-2 and TRBJ2-7; 9 bases fit TRBD1. The CDR3 has 13 amino acids. Germline V gene lookup returns CDR1 WSHSY and CDR2 SAAADI. With V trimmed by 8 bases and J by 5 bases, 7 bases remained unmatched. Here the CDR3 DNA reads TGCGCCAGCTCCGGGACAGGGACGAACGAGCAGTACTTC. Protein sequence: CASSGTGTNEQYF.